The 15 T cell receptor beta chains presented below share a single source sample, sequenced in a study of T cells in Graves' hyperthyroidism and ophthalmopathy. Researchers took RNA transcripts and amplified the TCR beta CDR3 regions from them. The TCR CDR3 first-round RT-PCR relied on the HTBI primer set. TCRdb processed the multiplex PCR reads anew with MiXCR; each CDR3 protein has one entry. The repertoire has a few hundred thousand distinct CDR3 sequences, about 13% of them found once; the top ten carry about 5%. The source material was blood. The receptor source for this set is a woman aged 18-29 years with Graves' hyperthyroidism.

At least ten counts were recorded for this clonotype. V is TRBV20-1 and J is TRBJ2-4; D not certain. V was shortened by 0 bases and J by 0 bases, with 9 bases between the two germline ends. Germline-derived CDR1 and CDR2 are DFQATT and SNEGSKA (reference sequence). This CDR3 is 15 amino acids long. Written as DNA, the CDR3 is TGCAGTGCTAGAGATCAGGTTCTAGCCAAAAACATTCAGTACTTC. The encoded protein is CSARDQVLAKNIQYF.

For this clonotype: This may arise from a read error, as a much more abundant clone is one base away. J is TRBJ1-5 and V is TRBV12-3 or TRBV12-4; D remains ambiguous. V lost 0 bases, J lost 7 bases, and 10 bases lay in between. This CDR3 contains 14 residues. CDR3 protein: CASSLAGFGQPQHF. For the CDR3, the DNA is TGTGCCAGCAGTTTAGCGGGCTTTGGACAGCCCCAGCATTTT.

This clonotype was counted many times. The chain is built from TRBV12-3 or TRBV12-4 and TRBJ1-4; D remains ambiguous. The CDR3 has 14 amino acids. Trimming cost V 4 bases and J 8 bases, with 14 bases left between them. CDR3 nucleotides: TGTGCCAGCAGTTCCACAGCTGTCGGGGAAAAACTGTTTTTT. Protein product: CASSSTAVGEKLFF.

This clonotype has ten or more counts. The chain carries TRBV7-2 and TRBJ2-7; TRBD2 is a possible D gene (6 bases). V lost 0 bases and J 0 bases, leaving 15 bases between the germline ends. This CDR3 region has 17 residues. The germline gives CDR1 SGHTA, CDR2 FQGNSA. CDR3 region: CASSLAILSGDSYEQYF. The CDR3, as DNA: TGTGCCAGCAGCTTAGCCATACTTAGCGGAGACTCCTACGAGCAGTACTTC.

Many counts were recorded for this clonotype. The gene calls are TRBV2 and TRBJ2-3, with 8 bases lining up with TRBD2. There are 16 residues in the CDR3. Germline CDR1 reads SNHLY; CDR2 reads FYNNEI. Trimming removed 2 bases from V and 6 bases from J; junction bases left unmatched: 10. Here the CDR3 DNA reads TGTGCCAGCAGTGAATTGAGGTTGCGGGGGGCGGATACGCAGTATTTT. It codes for CASSELRLRGADTQYF.

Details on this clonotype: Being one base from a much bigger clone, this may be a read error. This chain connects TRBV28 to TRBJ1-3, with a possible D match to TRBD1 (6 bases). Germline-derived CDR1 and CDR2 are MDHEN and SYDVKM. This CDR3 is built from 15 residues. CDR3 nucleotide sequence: TGTGCCAGCAGTCTAAGGGGGACCTCTGGAAACACCGTATATTTT. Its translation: CASSLRGTSGNTVYF.

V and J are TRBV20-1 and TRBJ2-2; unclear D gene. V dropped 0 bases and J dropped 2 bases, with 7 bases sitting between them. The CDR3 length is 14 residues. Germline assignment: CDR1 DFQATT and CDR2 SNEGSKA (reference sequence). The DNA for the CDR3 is TGCAGTGCTAGAGACCAAAGAAACACCGGGGAGCTGTTTTTT. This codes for CSARDQRNTGELFF.

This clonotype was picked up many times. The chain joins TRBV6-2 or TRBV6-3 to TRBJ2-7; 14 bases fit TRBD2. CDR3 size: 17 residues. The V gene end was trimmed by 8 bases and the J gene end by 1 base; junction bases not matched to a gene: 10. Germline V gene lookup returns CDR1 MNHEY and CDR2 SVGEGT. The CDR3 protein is CASLRPGLAGDSYEQYF. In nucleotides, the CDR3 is TGTGCCAGCCTCAGACCGGGACTAGCGGGGGATTCCTACGAGCAGTACTTC.

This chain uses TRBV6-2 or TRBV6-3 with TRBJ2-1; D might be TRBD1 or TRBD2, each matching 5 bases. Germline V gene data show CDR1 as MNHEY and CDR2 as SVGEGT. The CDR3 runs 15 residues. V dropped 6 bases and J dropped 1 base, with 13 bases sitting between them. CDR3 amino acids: CASSPDSGSYNEQFF. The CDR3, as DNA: TGTGCCAGCAGCCCAGACAGCGGATCCTACAATGAGCAGTTCTTC.

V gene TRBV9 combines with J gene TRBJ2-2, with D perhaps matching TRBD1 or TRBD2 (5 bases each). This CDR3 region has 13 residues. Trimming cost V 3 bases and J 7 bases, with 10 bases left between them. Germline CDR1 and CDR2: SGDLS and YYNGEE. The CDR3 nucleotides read TGTGCCAGCAGCGGCCGAGGGGACGGGGAGCTGTTTTTT. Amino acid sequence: CASSGRGDGELFF.

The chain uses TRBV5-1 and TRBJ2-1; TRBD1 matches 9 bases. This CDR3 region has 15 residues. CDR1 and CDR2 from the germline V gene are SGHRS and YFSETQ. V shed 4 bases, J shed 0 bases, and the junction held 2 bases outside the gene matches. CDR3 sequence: CASSEDRGSYNEQFF. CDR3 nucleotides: TGCGCCAGCAGCGAGGACAGGGGCTCCTACAATGAGCAGTTCTTC.

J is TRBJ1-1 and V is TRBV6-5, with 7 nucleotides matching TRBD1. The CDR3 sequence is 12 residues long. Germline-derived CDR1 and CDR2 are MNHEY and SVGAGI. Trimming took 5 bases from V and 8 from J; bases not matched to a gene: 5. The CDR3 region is CASSEGAGEAFF. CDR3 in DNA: TGTGCCAGCAGTGAGGGGGCAGGGGAAGCTTTCTTT.

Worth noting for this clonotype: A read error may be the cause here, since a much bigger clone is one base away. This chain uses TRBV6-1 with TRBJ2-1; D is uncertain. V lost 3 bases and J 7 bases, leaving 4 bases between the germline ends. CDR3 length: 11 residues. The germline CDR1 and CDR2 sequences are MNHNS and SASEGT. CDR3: CASSEVNEQFF. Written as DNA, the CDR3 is TGTGCCAGCAGTGAGGTAAATGAGCAGTTCTTC.

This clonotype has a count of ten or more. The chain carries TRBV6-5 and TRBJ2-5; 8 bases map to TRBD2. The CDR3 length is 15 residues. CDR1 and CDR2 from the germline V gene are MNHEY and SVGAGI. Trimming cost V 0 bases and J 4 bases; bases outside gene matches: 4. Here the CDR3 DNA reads TGTGCCAGCAGTTACTCAGCGGGAGCGATAGAGACCCAGTACTTC. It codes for CASSYSAGAIETQYF.

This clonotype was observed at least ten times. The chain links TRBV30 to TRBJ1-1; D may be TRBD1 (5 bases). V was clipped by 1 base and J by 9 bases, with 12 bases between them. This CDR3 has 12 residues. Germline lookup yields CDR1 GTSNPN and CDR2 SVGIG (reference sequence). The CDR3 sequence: CAWSALQAKAFF. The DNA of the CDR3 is TGTGCCTGGAGTGCTTTACAGGCGAAAGCTTTCTTT.